The clone carrying this TCR beta chain occurred a few times. Described time point: after neoadjuvant nivolumab, at surgical resection. The source of the sample is a study of neoadjuvant anti-PD-1 for oral cavity cancer. About the study: Before surgery, most patients got three to four biweekly 3 mg/kg nivolumab doses.

Tumor libraries mostly used roughly 4.8 ug genomic DNA, two replicates each. Measured with immunoSEQ multiplex PCR; TCRdb has only the in-frame clones, and not every one. In the table there are approximately 15,000 clones, around 36% of which are singletons. The length of the CDR3 is 13 residues. Germline V lookup: CDR1 MNHNS, CDR2 SASEGT. With 7 bases removed from V and 6 bases from J, the gap between germline ends came to 15 bases. The clonotype was recovered from a person aged 35-80 years with oral cavity squamous cell carcinoma. Sequences were derived from tumor tissue, sampled after nivolumab (anti-PD-1) treatment. The chain combines TRBV6-1 with TRBJ1-1, with D uncertain. This CDR3 reads CASKYTVSAEAFF. The CDR3 coding sequence is TGTGCCAGCAAGTACACCGTTTCAGCTGAAGCTTTCTTT.